This T cell receptor (beta chain) is drawn from a study of blood T cells in healthy people across ages. Peripheral blood from each donor was collected in a volume of 8 to 10 milliliters. To note about this clonotype: The antigen is unknown.

The study's findings and limits: With age, beta diversity per million T cells declined roughly linearly, significantly by approximately 41.

Germline CDR1 is SGDLS and CDR2 is YYNGEE. After removal of 3 bases from V and 0 bases from J, the junction contained 6 bases not matched to a gene. This CDR3 spans 16 amino acids. A J-beta primer mix and a sample-barcoded 5' primer were used in a second PCR of roughly 6 to 12 cycles. MiXCR was run by TCRdb on the 5' RACE reads, yielding one entry per CDR3 protein. The data hold roughly 1 million distinct CDR3 sequences, with almost 25% observed a single time. The sample also formed part of further work on T cells of mothers and their children. That report notes: Samples were obtained from a few healthy Caucasian mothers and their six children.

This rearrangement joins TRBV9 to TRBJ2-1, with TRBD1 identical over 7 bases. This receptor was taken from a girl aged 2 to 10 in good health. Sample: blood. The CDR3: CASSGKQGSSYNEQFF. The CDR3 DNA reads as TGTGCCAGCAGCGGGAAACAGGGGAGCTCCTACAATGAGCAGTTCTTC.